Listed below are T cell receptor beta chains from one sample, sequenced in a study of control samples from healthy donors and cancer patients. The table came from immunoSEQ multiplex PCR; TCRdb's copy has only in-frame clones and leaves some out. In the table there are some 65,000 clones, about 80% of which are singletons. The sequenced material came from PBMCs. These receptors came from a woman between 50 and 59 years old with lung cancer. Both conserved end residues are trimmed from each CDR3.

j_call v_call cdr3_aa
TRBJ2-1 TRBV30 AWSVRGQFNEQF
TRBJ1-1 TRBV12-3/TRBV12-4 ASSFGTAEAF
TRBJ2-5 TRBV6-5 ASGINRGHQETQY
TRBJ2-2 TRBV6-2/TRBV6-3 ASSLSNTGELF
TRBJ1-5 TRBV5-1 ASSPDDRPQNSNQPQH
TRBJ2-7 TRBV5-1 ASSFGAQAYEQY
TRBJ1-1 TRBV5-1 ASSVDGGTEAF
TRBJ2-7 TRBV2 ASKNRAYEQY
TRBJ1-2 TRBV6-5 ASSPRGGANYGYT
TRBJ2-3 TRBV7-2 ASSLRGPSDTQY
TRBJ1-6 TRBV27 ASSPTGGSSYNSPLH
TRBJ1-3 TRBV19 ASTPAALGNTIY
TRBJ1-2 TRBV7-2 ASSLDGQAPYGYT
TRBJ1-6 TRBV6-5 ASDIGGIMGSPLH
TRBJ1-4 TRBV19 ASSILRGGNEKLF
TRBJ2-1 TRBV9 ASSVSGIFSYNEQF
TRBJ2-6 TRBV28 ASSTTGTGANVLT
TRBJ1-2 TRBV7-9 ASTSWEEMGKDGYT
TRBJ2-5 TRBV18 ASSPGQGKIETQY
TRBJ2-1 TRBV29-1 SVGRQGALNEQF
TRBJ2-7 TRBV25-1 ASSENYEQY
TRBJ1-1 TRBV5-4 ASSRGGDRKNTEAF
TRBJ2-5 TRBV5-1 ASSLNGGETQY
TRBJ1-1 TRBV5-6 ASSWGGTEAF
TRBJ1-6 TRBV11-2 ASSQEQGNSPLH
TRBJ2-1 TRBV14 ASSRTRGASPEQF
TRBJ2-3 TRBV18 ASEGGDSDTQY
TRBJ2-7 TRBV19 ASSMTGGIWNEQY
TRBJ2-1 TRBV5-4 ASSLKLGNEQF
TRBJ1-5 TRBV4-1 ASSQESQGRGNQPQH
TRBJ1-1 TRBV5-6 ASRRGQLSTAF
TRBJ2-3 TRBV5-8 ASSLGLAGGTTDTQY
TRBJ2-3 TRBV7-6 ASSSRGPGATDTQY
TRBJ1-2 TRBV27 ASRYRDGYT
TRBJ2-5 TRBV10-2 ASSLGTGTQY
TRBJ1-6 TRBV7-6 ASSLMEITNSPLH
TRBJ1-1 TRBV18 ASSPSRAAEAF
TRBJ1-1 TRBV12-3/TRBV12-4 ASSQTTGLAF
TRBJ2-3 TRBV19 ASSMNGGADTQY
TRBJ1-2 TRBV28 ASSLMTGLNYGYT
TRBJ1-1 TRBV11-3 ASSFVMNTEAF
TRBJ1-1 TRBV12-3/TRBV12-4 ASTEGVSEAF
TRBJ1-2 TRBV28 ASSSGGRYGYT
TRBJ2-3 TRBV5-6 ASRSGLAGGLRPDTQY
TRBJ1-2 TRBV5-6 ASSLSAFNGYT
TRBJ1-4 TRBV5-5 ASSWAAGSTNEKLF
TRBJ1-2 TRBV11-2 ASSLSGTVYGYT
TRBJ1-6 TRBV14 ASSQVGASPLH
TRBJ2-1 TRBV5-1 ASSSPERQGQF
TRBJ1-2 TRBV6-2/TRBV6-3 ASSFPPREYGYT
TRBJ2-7 TRBV4-3 ASSQDLRGGNYEQY
TRBJ1-2 TRBV24-1 ATSDFREGGYT
TRBJ2-2 TRBV15 ATSRELFGTSWPGELF
TRBJ1-2 TRBV6-6 ASSYGGQPNYGYT
TRBJ1-2 TRBV7-2 ASSSTGRAGYT